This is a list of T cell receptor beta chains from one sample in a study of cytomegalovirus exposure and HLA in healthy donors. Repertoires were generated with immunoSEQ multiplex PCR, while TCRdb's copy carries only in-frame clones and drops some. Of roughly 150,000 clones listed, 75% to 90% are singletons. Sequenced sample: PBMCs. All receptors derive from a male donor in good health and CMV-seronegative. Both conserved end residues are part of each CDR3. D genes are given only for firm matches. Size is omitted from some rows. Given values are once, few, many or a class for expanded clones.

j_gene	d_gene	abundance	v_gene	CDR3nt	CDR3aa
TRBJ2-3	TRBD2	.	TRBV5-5	TGTGCCAGCAGCTACGGACTAGCGGGGAGAGGGGATACGCAGTATTTT	CASSYGLAGRGDTQYF
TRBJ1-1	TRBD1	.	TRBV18	TGTGCCAGCTCACCAGACTTCCGGACAGGGTTGAACACTGAAGCTTTCTTT	CASSPDFRTGLNTEAFF
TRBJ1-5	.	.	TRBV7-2	TGTGCCAGCAGCCCTGACAGGAATCAGCCCCAGCATTTT	CASSPDRNQPQHF
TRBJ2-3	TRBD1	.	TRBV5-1	TGCGCCAGCAGCTCAACCGGGACAGGGGGAGATACGCAGTATTTT	CASSSTGTGGDTQYF
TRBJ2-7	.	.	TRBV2	TGTGCCAGCAGTGGGAGCTCCTACGAGCAGTACTTC	CASSGSSYEQYF
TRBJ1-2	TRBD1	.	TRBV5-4	TGTGCCAGCAGCCGGTGGACAGGGGGCGACTATGGCTACACCTTC	CASSRWTGGDYGYTF
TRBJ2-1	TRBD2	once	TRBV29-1	TGCAGCGGGGGGAGGGCTAGGCATGAGCAGTTCTTC	CSGGRARHEQFF
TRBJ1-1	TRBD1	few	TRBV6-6	TGTGCCAGCAGTTCCGGGGGGGACAGGGGACGGACTGAAGCTTTCTTT	CASSSGGDRGRTEAFF
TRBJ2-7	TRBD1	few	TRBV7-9	TGTGCCAGCAGCTCGTACTCCGGGACAGAACTCTACGAGCAGTACTTC	CASSSYSGTELYEQYF
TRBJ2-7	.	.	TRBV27	TGTGCCAGCAGATGGGAGTCCGAGCAGTACTTC	CASRWESEQYF
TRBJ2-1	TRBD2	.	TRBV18	TGTGCCAGCTCACCACCGATTAGCGGGGGGCTCAATGAGCAGTTCTTC	CASSPPISGGLNEQFF
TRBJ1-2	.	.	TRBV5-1	TGCGCCAGCAGCTCTGACAGCTACCTCTATGGCTACACCTTC	CASSSDSYLYGYTF
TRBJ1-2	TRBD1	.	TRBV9	TGTGCCAGCAGCCCTCAAACCCGACAGGGCCCTGGCTACACCTTC	CASSPQTRQGPGYTF
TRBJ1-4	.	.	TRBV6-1	TGTGCCAGCAGTGGGCGGGGATGGACAACTAATGAAAAACTGTTTTTT	CASSGRGWTTNEKLFF
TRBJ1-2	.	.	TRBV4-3	TGCGCCAGCAGCCAAGCCAGAAACTATGGCTACACCTTC	CASSQARNYGYTF
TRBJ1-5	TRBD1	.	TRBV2	TGTGCCAGCGGGGGGACAGGGGAATTACAGCCCCAGCATTTT	CASGGTGELQPQHF
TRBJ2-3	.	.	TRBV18	TGTGCCAGCTCACCATGGTCAGACACAGATACGCAGTATTTT	CASSPWSDTDTQYF
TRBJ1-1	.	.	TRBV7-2	TGTGCCAGCAGCTTAAACAGAGATTTCTCGGAAGCTTTCTTT	CASSLNRDFSEAFF
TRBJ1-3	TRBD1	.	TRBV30	TGTGCCTGGAACAGGGGAAGATCTGGAAACACCATATATTTT	CAWNRGRSGNTIYF
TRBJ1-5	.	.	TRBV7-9	TGTGCCAGCAGCTTAGGCGCTCAGCCCCAGCATTTT	CASSLGAQPQHF
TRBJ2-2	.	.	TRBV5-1	TGCGCCAGCAGCATTCGTCAGGGAGGCACCGGGGAGCTGTTTTTT	CASSIRQGGTGELFF
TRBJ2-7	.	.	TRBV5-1	TGCGCCAGCAGCTGGAGGATGCCTCAACGAGACGAGCAGTACTTC	CASSWRMPQRDEQYF
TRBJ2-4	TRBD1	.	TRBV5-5	TGTGCCAGCAGCCCACGAGGACAGGGAGTAGCCAAAAACATTCAGTACTTC	CASSPRGQGVAKNIQYF
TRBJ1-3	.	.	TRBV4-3	TGCGCCAGCAGCCAAGATCGGGACTTTGGAAACACCATATATTTT	CASSQDRDFGNTIYF
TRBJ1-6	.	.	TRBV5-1	TGCGCCAGCAGCTTGGGTGTGGGCGGGAAAAATTCACCCCTCCACTTT	CASSLGVGGKNSPLHF
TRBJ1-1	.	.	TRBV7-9	TGTGCCAGCAGGGGTAGAACAGGGATGACTGAAGCTTTCTTT	CASRGRTGMTEAFF
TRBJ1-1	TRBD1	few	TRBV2	TGTGCCAGCAGCGGGACAGGGGTTGAAGCTTTCTTT	CASSGTGVEAFF
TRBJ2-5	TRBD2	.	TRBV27	TGTGCCAGCAGTTCTAGCGGGGTTGTAAAGACCCAGTACTTC	CASSSSGVVKTQYF
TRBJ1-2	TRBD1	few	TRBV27	TGTGCCAGCAGTTTATACCAGGGGGCTAGAGGCTACACCTTC	CASSLYQGARGYTF
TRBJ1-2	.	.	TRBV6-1	TGTGCCAGCAGTGAACAAGACGGGGCTAACTATGGCTACACCTTC	CASSEQDGANYGYTF
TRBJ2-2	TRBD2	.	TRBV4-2	TGTGCCAGCAGAGGGCGTAGCGGGGGCTTGAACACCGGGGAGCTGTTTTTT	CASRGRSGGLNTGELFF
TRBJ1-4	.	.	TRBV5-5	TGTGCCAGCAGCTCTCGGACAGTCGCTGAAAAACTGTTTTTT	CASSSRTVAEKLFF
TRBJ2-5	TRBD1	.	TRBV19	TGTGCCACAAGGACAGGGTTGAGTGAGACCCAGTACTTC	CATRTGLSETQYF
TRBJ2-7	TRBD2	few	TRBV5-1	TGCGCCAGCAGCTTGGTTTTCTCGGCTAGCGGGGGGCACGAGCAGTACTTC	CASSLVFSASGGHEQYF
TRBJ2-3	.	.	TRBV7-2	TGTGCCAGCAGCTTCTACACAGATACGCAGTATTTT	CASSFYTDTQYF
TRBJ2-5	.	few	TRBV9	TGTGCCAGCAGCGTAGAGGGGTCCGCCCAGTACTTC	CASSVEGSAQYF
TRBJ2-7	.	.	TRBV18	TGTGCCAGCTCACCTAACGAGGGGGACGAGCAGTACTTC	CASSPNEGDEQYF
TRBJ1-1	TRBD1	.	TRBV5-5	TGTGCCAGCAGCAAAACGACAGGGTCCGCTGAAGCTTTCTTT	CASSKTTGSAEAFF
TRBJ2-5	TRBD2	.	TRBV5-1	TGCGCCAGCCAAGAGCGGGGTTGGCCGGAGACCCAGTACTTC	CASQERGWPETQYF
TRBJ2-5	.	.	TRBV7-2	TGTGCCAGCAGCACATACCAAGAGACCCAGTACTTC	CASSTYQETQYF
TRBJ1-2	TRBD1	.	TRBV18	TGTGCCAGCTCACCCGGGACAGAAGCTAACTATGGCTACACCTTC	CASSPGTEANYGYTF
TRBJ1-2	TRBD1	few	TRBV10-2	TGCGCCAGCAGGCGGGCAGGGGGCGACTATGGCTACACCTTC	CASRRAGGDYGYTF
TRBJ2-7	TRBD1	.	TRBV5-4	TGTGCCAGCAGCCGACAGGGATACGAGCAGTACTTC	CASSRQGYEQYF
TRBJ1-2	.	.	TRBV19	TGTGCCAGTATGTTAGGGGAGGGGAACTATGGCTACACCTTC	CASMLGEGNYGYTF
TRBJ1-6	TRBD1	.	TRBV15	TGTGCCACCAGCGCGGGACAGGGATCCTATAATTCACCCCTCCACTTT	CATSAGQGSYNSPLHF
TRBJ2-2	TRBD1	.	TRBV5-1	TGCGCCAGCAGCTGGCGACAGGGTGCCACCGGGGAGCTGTTTTTT	CASSWRQGATGELFF
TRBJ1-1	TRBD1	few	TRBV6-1	TGTGCCAGCAGTTGGGACAGTGGGGCCACTGAAGCTTTCTTT	CASSWDSGATEAFF
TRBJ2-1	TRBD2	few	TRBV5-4	TGTGCCAGCAGCCTCACTAGCGGGGGATACAATGAGCAGTTCTTC	CASSLTSGGYNEQFF
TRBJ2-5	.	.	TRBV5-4	TGTGCCAGCAGCTTGGAGCCAGCGGGCGCAGAGACCCAGTACTTC	CASSLEPAGAETQYF
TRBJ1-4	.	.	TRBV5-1	TGCGCCAGCAGCGTGACAGCAACTAATGAAAAACTGTTTTTT	CASSVTATNEKLFF
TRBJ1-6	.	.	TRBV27	TGTGCCAGCAGTCCCCAGGCCAGCTCCTATAATTCACCCCTCCACTTT	CASSPQASSYNSPLHF
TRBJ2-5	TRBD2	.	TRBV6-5	TGTGCCAGCAGTAAAACCGACGGGGGGGGAGGGACCCAGTACTTC	CASSKTDGGGGTQYF
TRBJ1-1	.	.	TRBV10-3	TGTGCCATCAGTGAGGAGAGGAACACTGAAGCTTTCTTT	CAISEERNTEAFF
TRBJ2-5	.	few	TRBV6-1	TGTGCCAGCAGTGAAGCAAGCGGCAACCAAGAGACCCAGTACTTC	CASSEASGNQETQYF
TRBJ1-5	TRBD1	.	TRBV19	TGTGCCTCCGGGACAGAGGAGGGCCAGCCCCAGCATTTT	CASGTEEGQPQHF
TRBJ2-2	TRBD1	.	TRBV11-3	TGTGCCAGCAGCTACCGACAGGGTCCCACCGGGGAGCTGTTTTTT	CASSYRQGPTGELFF
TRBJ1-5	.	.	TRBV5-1	TGCGCCAGCAGCTTTGGGGGCGACAATCAGCCCCAGCATTTT	CASSFGGDNQPQHF
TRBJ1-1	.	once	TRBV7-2	TGTGCCAGCAGCTTGAACTCCGGGGTCATGAACACTGAAGCTTTCTTT	CASSLNSGVMNTEAFF
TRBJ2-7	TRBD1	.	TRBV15	TGTGCCACCAGCACCGGGACAGGGGGATCCTACGAGCAGTACTTC	CATSTGTGGSYEQYF